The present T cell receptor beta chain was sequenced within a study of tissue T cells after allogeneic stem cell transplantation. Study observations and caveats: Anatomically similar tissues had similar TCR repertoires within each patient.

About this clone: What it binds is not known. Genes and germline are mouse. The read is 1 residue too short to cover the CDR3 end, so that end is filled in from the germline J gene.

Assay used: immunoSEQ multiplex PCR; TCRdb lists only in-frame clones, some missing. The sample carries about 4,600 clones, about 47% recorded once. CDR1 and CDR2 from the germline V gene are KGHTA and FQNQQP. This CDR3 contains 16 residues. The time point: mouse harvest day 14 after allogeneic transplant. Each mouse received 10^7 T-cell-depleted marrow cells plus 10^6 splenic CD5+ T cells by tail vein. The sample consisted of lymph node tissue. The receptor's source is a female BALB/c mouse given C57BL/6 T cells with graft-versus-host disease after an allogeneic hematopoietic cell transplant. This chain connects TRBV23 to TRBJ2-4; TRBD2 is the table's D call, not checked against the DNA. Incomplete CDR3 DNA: TGCTCCAGCAGTCAAGGGACTGGGGGGGGTCAAAACACCTTGTAC. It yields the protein CSSSQGTGGGQNTLY. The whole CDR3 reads CSSSQGTGGGQNTLYF.